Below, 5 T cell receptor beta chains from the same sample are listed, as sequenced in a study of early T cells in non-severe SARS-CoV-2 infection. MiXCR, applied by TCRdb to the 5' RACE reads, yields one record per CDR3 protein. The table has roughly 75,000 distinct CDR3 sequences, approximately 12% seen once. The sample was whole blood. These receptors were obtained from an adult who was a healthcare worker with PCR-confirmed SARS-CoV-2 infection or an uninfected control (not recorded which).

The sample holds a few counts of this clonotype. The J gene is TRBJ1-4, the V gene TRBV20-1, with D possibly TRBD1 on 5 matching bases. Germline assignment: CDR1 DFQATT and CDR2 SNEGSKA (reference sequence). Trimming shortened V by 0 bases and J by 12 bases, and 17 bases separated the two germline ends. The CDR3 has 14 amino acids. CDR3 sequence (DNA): TGCAGTGCTAGAGAGGGGCGGCAGGGAGACCAACTGTTTTTT. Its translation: CSAREGRQGDQLFF.

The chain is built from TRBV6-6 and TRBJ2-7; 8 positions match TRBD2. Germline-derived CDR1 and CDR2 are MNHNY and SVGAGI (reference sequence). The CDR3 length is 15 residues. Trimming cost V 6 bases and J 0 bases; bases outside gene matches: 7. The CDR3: CASSPRSGSSYEQYF. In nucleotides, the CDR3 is TGTGCCAGCAGCCCGAGGAGCGGGAGCTCCTACGAGCAGTACTTC.

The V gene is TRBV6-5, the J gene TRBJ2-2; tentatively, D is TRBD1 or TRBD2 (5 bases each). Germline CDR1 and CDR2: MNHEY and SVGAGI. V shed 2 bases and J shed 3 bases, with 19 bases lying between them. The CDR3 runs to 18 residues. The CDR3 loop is CASSYRHRGTQDTGELFF. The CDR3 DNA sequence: TGTGCCAGCAGTTACCGGCACCGGGGCACCCAGGACACCGGGGAGCTGTTTTTT.

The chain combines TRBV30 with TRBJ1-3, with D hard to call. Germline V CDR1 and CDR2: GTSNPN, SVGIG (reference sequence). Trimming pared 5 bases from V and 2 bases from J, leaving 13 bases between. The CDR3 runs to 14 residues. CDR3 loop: CAWEPGWAGNTIYF. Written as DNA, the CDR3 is TGTGCCTGGGAGCCCGGGTGGGCTGGAAACACCATATATTTT.

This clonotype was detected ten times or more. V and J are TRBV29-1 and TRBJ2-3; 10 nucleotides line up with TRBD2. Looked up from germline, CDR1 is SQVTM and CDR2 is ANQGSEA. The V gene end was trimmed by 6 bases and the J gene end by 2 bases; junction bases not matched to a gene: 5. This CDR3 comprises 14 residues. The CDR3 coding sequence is TGCAGCGTAGAAAGCGGGAGGGCCACAGATACGCAGTATTTT. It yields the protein CSVESGRATDTQYF.